The 24 T cell receptor beta chains reported below all come from one sample, sequenced in a study of shared clonotypes between healthy human individuals. Profiling relied on immunoSEQ multiplex PCR, and the TCRdb table lists in-frame clones only, not all of them. The sample includes 1 million to 1.2 million clones, roughly 80% of them seen just once. Sequenced input: memory CD4+ T cells from PBMCs. Subset indicated: CD45RA-negative fraction. Receptors were obtained from a man between 18 and 29 years old in good health. Some clones in this sample may be carry-over from other donors' samples.

The genes are TRBV7-6 and TRBJ2-3; perhaps TRBD2 as D (6 bases). The CDR3 is 14 amino acids. The V end was cut by 1 base, the J end by 3 bases, with 8 bases between. Germline V CDR1 and CDR2: SGHVS, FNYEAQ. The CDR3 coding sequence is TGTGCCAGCAGCTTAGTCGGGAGAACAGATACGCAGTATTTT. Translated, it gives CASSLVGRTDTQYF.

Regarding this clone: A junction boundary mismatches the germline segment, possibly from a read error. The rearrangement links TRBV7-9 to TRBJ2-1; 9 nucleotides align to TRBD2. CDR1 and CDR2 from the germline V gene are SEHNR and FQNEAQ (reference sequence). The CDR3 is 16 amino acids. CDR3: CASSVARLADYNEQFF. CDR3 DNA: TGTGCCAGCAGCGTAGCGCGACTAGCGGATTACAATGAGCAGTTCTTC.

The V gene is TRBV5-4, the J gene TRBJ2-7; TRBD2 might be the D (5 bases). CDR3 length equals 15 residues. Germline V CDR1 and CDR2: SGHNT, YYREEE (reference sequence). Trimming removed 2 bases at V and 0 bases at J, with 12 bases between. The CDR3 sequence: CASSFSAGPSYEQYF. The CDR3 DNA follows: TGTGCCAGCAGCTTTTCTGCGGGTCCCTCCTACGAGCAGTACTTC.

As for this clone: Distinct nucleotide sequences in the sample also encode this CDR3. This chain connects TRBV28 to TRBJ1-5; D is perhaps TRBD1 (5 bases). CDR1 and CDR2 from the germline V gene are MDHEN and SYDVKM. The length of the CDR3 is 14 residues. Trimming stripped 5 bases from V and 0 bases from J, with 8 bases between. The CDR3 reads CASSPTVSNQPQHF. CDR3 nucleotides: TGTGCCAGCAGTCCGACAGTTAGCAATCAGCCCCAGCATTTT.

This clone is a singleton in its sample. The same CDR3 arises from other DNA sequences in this sample as well. The chain carries TRBV11-3 and TRBJ1-1; D perhaps matches TRBD1 (5 bases). The germline gives CDR1 SGHNT, CDR2 YENEEA. Trimming cost V 5 bases and J 3 bases, with 10 bases left between them. The CDR3 totals 13 residues. Here the CDR3 DNA reads TGTGCCAGCAGCCCGGGGGGATACACTGAAGCTTTCTTT. Its protein is CASSPGGYTEAFF. Using reference TRBV11-3 and TRBJ1-1 for the parts outside the CDR3, the full variable domain is EAGVVQSPRYKIIEKKQPVAFWCNPISGHNTLYWYLQNLGQGPELLIRYENEEAVDDSQLPKDRFSAERLKGVDSTLKIQPAELGDSAVYLCASSPGGYTEAFFGQGTRLTVV.

Only a few counts were recorded for this clone. V is TRBV11-2 and J is TRBJ2-2, with D tentatively TRBD1 (6 bases). The germline V gene encodes CDR1 SGHAT and CDR2 FQNNGV. V lost 6 bases and J 2 bases, leaving 13 bases between the germline ends. The CDR3 runs 15 residues. This CDR3 is CASRDRQVNTGELFF. The CDR3 DNA reads TGTGCCAGCAGGGACAGACAGGTTAACACCGGGGAGCTGTTTTTT.

The V call is TRBV6-1, the J call TRBJ2-1, with 10 bases lining up with TRBD2. Losses at the gene ends were 7 bases for V and 8 bases for J; bases not matched to a gene: 5. CDR1 is MNHNS and CDR2 is SASEGT in the germline V gene. The CDR3 has 13 residues. For the CDR3, the DNA is TGTGCCAGCACTAGCGGGAGTCAGGATGAGCAGTTCTTC. Translation: CASTSGSQDEQFF.

The chain has TRBV18 and TRBJ1-5, with TRBD1 identical over 7 bases. The CDR3 totals 15 residues. Losses at the gene ends were 4 bases for V and 3 bases for J; bases not matched to a gene: 6. The germline V gene has CDR1 KGHSH and CDR2 LQKENI. CDR3 amino acids: CASSLLQGSNQPQHF. CDR3 in DNA: TGTGCCAGCTCACTGTTACAGGGGTCCAATCAGCCCCAGCATTTT.

The J gene is TRBJ2-5, the V gene TRBV5-1; unclear D gene. The ends were cut back, 4 bases at V and 2 bases at J, with 12 bases in the middle. The CDR3 is 14 residues long. CDR1 is SGHRS and CDR2 is YFSETQ in the germline V gene. As DNA, the CDR3 is TGCGCCAGCAGCCAATCCTGGAAGCAAGAGACCCAGTACTTC. Translating gives CASSQSWKQETQYF.

The chain recombines TRBV6-5 with TRBJ1-6; D perhaps matches TRBD1 (5 bases). Germline V lookup: CDR1 MNHEY, CDR2 SVGAGI. V dropped 2 bases and J dropped 2 bases, with 10 bases sitting between them. This CDR3 comprises 16 residues. CDR3 coding DNA: TGTGCCAGCAGTTACGTCGGGGCGGCCTATAATTCACCCCTCCACTTT. It specifies CASSYVGAAYNSPLHF.

This chain links TRBV15 with TRBJ2-1; D unresolved. The CDR3 totals 14 residues. The V gene's germline CDR1 is LNHNV and CDR2 YYDKDF (reference sequence). The V end was cut by 1 base, the J end by 9 bases, with 13 bases between. CDR3 in amino acids: CATSRAALEAEQFF. Here the CDR3 DNA reads TGTGCCACCAGCAGAGCAGCTCTGGAAGCTGAGCAGTTCTTC.

V is TRBV28 and J is TRBJ2-7; D uncertain. The CDR3 totals 13 residues. Trimming shortened V by 5 bases and J by 5 bases, and 13 bases separated the two germline ends. CDR1 and CDR2 from the germline V gene are MDHEN and SYDVKM. The chain's CDR3 is CASSGVNWNEQYF. As DNA, the CDR3 is TGTGCCAGCAGTGGCGTTAACTGGAACGAGCAGTACTTC. Full variable domain (outside the CDR3, taken from reference TRBV28 and TRBJ2-7): DVKVTQSSRYLVKRTGEKVFLECVQDMDHENMFWYRQDPGLGLRLIYFSYDVKMKEKGDIPEGYSVSREKKERFSLILESASTNQTSMYLCASSGVNWNEQYFGPGTRLTVT.

The V gene is TRBV27, the J gene TRBJ1-5, with 8 bases that match TRBD1. Per the germline V gene, CDR1 is MNHEY and CDR2 is SMNVEV (reference sequence). Trimming at V came to 2 bases and at J to 0 bases, leaving 6 bases not matched to a gene. CDR3 length: 17 amino acids. Here the CDR3 DNA reads TGTGCCAGCAGTTTACAGGGGGCCCAATATAGCAATCAGCCCCAGCATTTT. This codes for CASSLQGAQYSNQPQHF.

This rearrangement joins TRBV7-3 to TRBJ1-2; 9 positions agree with TRBD1. Germline CDR1 is SGHTA and CDR2 is FQGTGA. The length of the CDR3 is 14 residues. Losses at the gene ends were 5 bases for V and 3 bases for J; bases not matched to a gene: 4. The CDR3 protein is CASSPTGGHYGYTF. The CDR3 DNA reads as TGTGCCAGCAGCCCTACAGGGGGCCACTATGGCTACACCTTC.

The chain recombines TRBV28 with TRBJ1-1; a possible D gene is TRBD1 (6 bases). CDR1 and CDR2 (germline): MDHEN, SYDVKM. The length of the CDR3 is 16 residues. V was trimmed by 6 bases and J by 1 base, leaving 18 bases between them. CDR3 loop: CASSPPRGRGNTEAFF. CDR3 DNA: TGTGCCAGCAGCCCCCCCCGGGGCAGGGGGAACACTGAAGCTTTCTTT.

The rearrangement joins TRBV7-6 to TRBJ2-7, with 9 positions matching TRBD1. V shed 2 bases, J shed 7 bases, and the junction held 9 bases outside the gene matches. Germline lookup yields CDR1 SGHVS and CDR2 FNYEAQ. There are 15 residues in the CDR3. CDR3: CASSLRRDRVWEQYF. The CDR3 bases are TGTGCCAGCAGCTTACGCCGGGACAGGGTGTGGGAGCAGTACTTC.

The chain links TRBV28 to TRBJ2-7, with D uncertain. The germline CDR1 and CDR2 sequences are MDHEN and SYDVKM. This CDR3 region has 13 residues. Trimming removed 6 bases from V and 4 bases from J, with 13 bases in between. CDR3 sequence reads: CASRPGPAYEQYF. The DNA for the CDR3 is TGTGCCAGCAGGCCTGGACCAGCGTACGAGCAGTACTTC.

The chain recombines TRBV28 with TRBJ1-5; no reliable D call. Trimming pared 0 bases from V and 7 bases from J, leaving 7 bases between. The germline CDR1 and CDR2 sequences are MDHEN and SYDVKM. The CDR3 totals 13 residues. This chain's CDR3 is CASSLWGRQPQHF. CDR3 nucleotide sequence: TGTGCCAGCAGTTTATGGGGTAGGCAGCCCCAGCATTTT.

The rearrangement uses TRBV28 and TRBJ2-7; D remains unclear. V lost 2 bases, J lost 2 bases, and 10 bases lay in between. The CDR3 is 14 residues long. Germline CDR1 is MDHEN and CDR2 is SYDVKM. The CDR3 region is CASSLQFRTYEQYF. The CDR3 coding sequence is TGTGCCAGCAGTTTACAATTTCGGACCTACGAGCAGTACTTC.

This chain joins TRBV6-6 and TRBJ2-6; D uncertain. The CDR3 spans 16 residues. V was trimmed by 0 bases and J by 0 bases, leaving 6 bases between them. CDR1 is MNHNY, CDR2 SVGAGI, per germline (reference sequence). CDR3 in DNA: TGTGCCAGCAGTTACTCTGGGGTCTCTGGGGCCAACGTCCTGACTTTC. It translates to CASSYSGVSGANVLTF.

This chain joins TRBV28 and TRBJ1-1; D is undetermined. Trimming pared 4 bases from V and 0 bases from J, leaving 18 bases between. The CDR3 has 17 residues. Germline V gene data show CDR1 as MDHEN and CDR2 as SYDVKM. As DNA, the CDR3 is TGTGCCAGCAGTTCAAGCAGGAAATACTCCATGAACACTGAAGCTTTCTTT. It yields the protein CASSSSRKYSMNTEAFF.

The V call is TRBV5-1, the J call TRBJ2-7, with TRBD1 identical over 10 bases. V was pared by 4 bases and J by 5 bases, with 6 bases of the junction left unmatched. Germline loops: CDR1 SGHRS, CDR2 YFSETQ. This CDR3 contains 14 residues. The CDR3 is CASSGGQGWNEQYF. CDR3 nucleotide sequence: TGCGCCAGCAGCGGGGGACAGGGGTGGAACGAGCAGTACTTC.

The chain uses TRBV10-2 and TRBJ2-5; D is unresolved. V shed 5 bases and J shed 1 base, with 8 bases lying between them. CDR1 and CDR2 (germline): WSHSY, SAAADI. This CDR3 contains 13 residues. The CDR3 region has the DNA TGCGCCAGCAGTTCGATCGTCCAAGAGACCCAGTACTTC. Amino acids: CASSSIVQETQYF.

The chain employs TRBV7-3 and TRBJ2-1; 8 bases are a match to TRBD2. The CDR3 loop spans 15 amino acids. V was clipped by 5 bases and J by 7 bases; unmatched bases: 10. Germline CDR1 and CDR2: SGHTA and FQGTGA. The CDR3 protein is CASSVLGGRLNEQFF. CDR3 DNA sequence: TGTGCCAGCAGCGTACTGGGCGGGAGGTTGAATGAGCAGTTCTTC.